The 28 T cell receptor beta chains in this list originate from one sample, sequenced in a study of tissue T cells after allogeneic stem cell transplantation. Libraries were prepared by immunoSEQ multiplex PCR; TCRdb keeps only in-frame clonotypes and omits some of them. Of roughly 2,300 clones in the sample, 50% to 60% were seen once. The sample's time point: mouse harvest day 7 after allogeneic transplant. Mouse grafts combined 10^7 T-cell-depleted bone marrow cells with 10^6 splenic CD5+ T cells. Material: liver tissue. The receptors originated from a female BALB/c mouse given C57BL/6 T cells with graft-versus-host disease after an allogeneic hematopoietic cell transplant.

On this clone itself: The gene names here belong to mouse. The read is 1 residue too short to cover the CDR3 end, so that end is filled in from the germline J gene. This chain connects TRBV13-3 to TRBJ1-1; D not certain. Per germline, CDR1 NNHDY and CDR2 SYVADS. The CDR3 is 14 amino acids. Trimming took 0 bases from V and 0 from J, leaving 6 bases between them. The DNA read from the CDR3 is TGTGCCAGCAGTGATGCACAATCAAACACAGAAGTCTTC. This sequence encodes CASSDAQSNTEVF. In full, the CDR3 reads CASSDAQSNTEVFF.

Remarks on this clone: The gene names given are mouse names. The sequenced fragment ends 1 residue before the CDR3 boundary, so the rest is inferred from the germline J gene. The chain links TRBV3 to TRBJ2-3; 10 bases align to TRBD2. V lost 3 bases to trimming and J lost 3 bases; unmatched junction nucleotides: 3. In germline, CDR1 is SNHLY, CDR2 FYNGKV (reference sequence). The length of the CDR3 is 15 residues. Partial CDR3 DNA: TGTGCCAGCAGCTTCGGCTGGGGGGGCGCAGAAACGCTGTAT. This gives the protein CASSFGWGGAETLY. The full CDR3 reads CASSFGWGGAETLYF. The complete variable domain, with remaining parts taken from reference TRBV3 and TRBJ2-3, reads GPKVLQIPSHQIIDMGQMVTLNCDPVSNHLYFYWYKQILGQQMEFLVNFYNGKVMEKSKLFKDQFSVERPDGSYFTLKIQPTALEDSAVYFCASSFGWGGAETLYFGSGTRLTVL.

On this clone itself: Gene labels here are mouse ones. The CDR3 end falls 1 residue outside the read, so it is completed with the germline J gene. The chain links TRBV13-2 to TRBJ1-5; TRBD1 agrees at 7 bases. Germline lookup yields CDR1 NNHNN and CDR2 SYGAGS (reference sequence). V lost 5 bases and J lost 5; bases outside the gene matches: 1. This CDR3 contains 12 residues. The DNA read from the CDR3 is TGTGCCAGCGGGGGGACAGACCAGGCTCCGCTT. As protein: CASGGTDQAPL. The complete CDR3 protein is CASGGTDQAPLF.

A note on this clone: The gene symbols are mouse symbols. Coverage ceases 1 residue before the CDR3 finishes, and the germline J gene fills in the end. The chain has TRBV16 and TRBJ2-5, with D unresolved. Germline-derived CDR1 and CDR2 are SGHSA and FRNQAP. V was trimmed by 0 bases and J by 1 base, leaving 5 bases between them. This CDR3 has 14 amino acids. The CDR3 loop reads CASSLDGHQDTQYF. The CDR3 bases that were read are TGTGCAAGCAGCTTAGATGGCCACCAAGACACCCAGTAC.

On this clone: Mouse gene names and germline throughout. The read terminates 1 residue before the CDR3 end, so the remaining end is supplied by the germline J gene. This sequence joins TRBV26 and TRBJ2-7; no clear D gene. V was trimmed by 4 bases and J by 4 bases, leaving 5 bases between them. CDR1 is KGHPV and CDR2 is FQNQEV in the germline V gene (reference sequence). CDR3 length equals 11 residues. The CDR3 sequence: CASSPQYEQYF. The sequenced CDR3 bases are TGTGCCAGCAGTCCGCAATATGAACAGTAC. Using reference TRBV26 and TRBJ2-7 for the parts outside the CDR3, the full variable domain is NSKVIQTPRYLVKGQGQKAKMRCIPEKGHPVVFWYQQNKNNEFKFLINFQNQEVLQQIDMTEKRFSAECPSNSPCSLEIQSSEAGDSALYLCASSPQYEQYFGPGTRLTVL.

This clone was counted only a few times. Gene names and germline match the mouse. This CDR3 reads CASSEWGAETLYF. Partial CDR3 DNA: TGTGCCAGCAGTGAGTGGGGGGCAGAAACGCTGTAT. The chain links TRBV13-3 to TRBJ2-3, with D possibly matching TRBD2 (6 bases). The DNA ends 1 residue before the CDR3 does, and the rest of the CDR3 is filled in from the germline J gene. The CDR3 loop spans 13 amino acids. Trimming left V 2 bases short and J 3 bases short, with 7 bases between. The germline gives CDR1 NNHDY, CDR2 SYVADS.

Notes on this clone: Gene names are mouse gene names. The read ends 1 residue shy of where the CDR3 ends; the end is completed using the germline J gene. The J gene is TRBJ1-6, the V gene TRBV29; 11 bases line up with TRBD1. TRBJ1-6 is an ORF; its function is uncertain. The CDR3 extends over 19 amino acids. Germline CDR1 MSHET, CDR2 SYDVDS. The V gene end was trimmed by 2 bases and the J gene end by 0 bases; junction bases not matched to a gene: 6. The sequenced CDR3 bases are TGTGCTAGCAGTTTAGAGGGGACAGGGGGACTTTCCTATAATTCGCCCCTCTAC. Translated: CASSLEGTGGLSYNSPLY. The entire CDR3 protein is CASSLEGTGGLSYNSPLYF.

Only a few counts were recorded for this clone. Gene names refer to mouse genes. The CDR3 extends 1 residue past the end of the read, so its final part is completed from the germline J gene. The V call is TRBV26, the J call TRBJ1-2; 11 bases agree with TRBD1. V lost 6 bases to trimming and J lost 5 bases; unmatched junction nucleotides: 2. The CDR3 loop spans 13 amino acids. Germline V lookup: CDR1 KGHPV, CDR2 FQNQEV (reference sequence). CDR3 bases read: TGTGCCAGCAGCGGACAGGGGGCGTCCGACTACACC. Protein sequence: CASSGQGASDYT. The full-length CDR3 reads as CASSGQGASDYTF.

This clone was seen a few times. The genes are named according to mouse. The read comes to an end 1 residue before the CDR3 does, leaving the germline J gene to fill in the end. This rearrangement joins TRBV19 to TRBJ2-7, with TRBD2 identical over 12 bases. V shed 2 bases, J shed 6 bases, and the junction held 3 bases outside the gene matches. There are 14 residues in the CDR3. Germline V gene data show CDR1 as FNHDT and CDR2 as SITEND (reference sequence). CDR3 bases read: TGTGCCAGCAGTATGACTGGGGGGGCGCTTGAACAGTAC. Its protein product is CASSMTGGALEQY. The full CDR3 is CASSMTGGALEQYF. Full variable domain (outside the CDR3, taken from reference TRBV19 and TRBJ2-7): GGIITQTPKFLIGQEGQKLTLKCQQNFNHDTMYWYRQDSGKGLRLIYYSITENDLQKGDLSEGYDASREKKSSFSLTVTSAQKNEMAVFLCASSMTGGALEQYFGPGTRLTVL.

Remarks on this clone: Genes and germline come from the mouse. The CDR3 is cut off 1 residue early in the read; its end comes from the germline J gene. The chain couples TRBV13-2 to TRBJ2-2; no clear D gene. The CDR3 spans 14 residues. V dropped 5 bases and J dropped 4 bases, with 12 bases sitting between them. Looked up from germline, CDR1 is NNHNN and CDR2 is SYGAGS (reference sequence). The CDR3 bases that were read are TGTGCCAGCGGCGAGGGTGAAGGCACCGGGCAGCTCTAC. This encodes CASGEGEGTGQLY. Given in full, the CDR3 is CASGEGEGTGQLYF.

To note about this clone: Gene names refer to mouse genes. The read falls 1 residue short of the CDR3 end, and the missing part is taken from the germline J gene. The rearrangement uses TRBV31 and TRBJ2-1; D gene unclear. Germline V gives CDR1 GKSSPN, CDR2 SITVG. The CDR3 is 11 amino acids. V dropped 2 bases and J dropped 3 bases, with 2 bases sitting between them. This CDR3 is CAWSVYAEQFF. Partial CDR3 DNA: TGTGCCTGGAGTGTCTATGCTGAGCAGTTC. The whole variable domain, filled in from reference TRBV31 and TRBJ2-1, reads AQTIHQWPVAEIKAVGSPLSLGCTIKGKSSPNLYWYWQATGGTLQQLFYSITVGQVESVVQLNLSASRPKDDQFILSTEKLLLSHSGFYLCAWSVYAEQFFGPGTRLTVL.

Comment on this clone: Genes here carry mouse names. The read falls 1 residue short of the CDR3 end, and the missing part is taken from the germline J gene. The rearrangement joins TRBV3 to TRBJ1-4; perhaps TRBD1 as D (6 bases). The CDR3 covers 14 residues. In germline, CDR1 is SNHLY, CDR2 FYNGKV (reference sequence). V lost 5 bases and J lost 4, with 11 bases in between. The CDR3 protein is CASSPGGFNERLFF. The DNA read from the CDR3 is TGTGCCAGCAGCCCCGGGGGCTTCAACGAAAGATTATTT.

This clone was observed a single time. Mouse gene names apply. Sequencing ends 1 residue short of the CDR3 end; the germline J gene provides the rest. This chain links TRBV31 with TRBJ2-1, with D possibly TRBD2 on 5 matching bases. The V gene's germline CDR1 is GKSSPN and CDR2 SITVG. The CDR3 runs to 12 residues. Deletions cut 0 bases from V and 6 bases from J, with 6 bases between. The sequenced part of the CDR3 DNA is TGTGCCTGGAGTCTCACTGGTGCTGAGCAGTTC. Translated: CAWSLTGAEQF. The full CDR3 reads CAWSLTGAEQFF.

Concerning this clone: Gene and germline names: mouse. The read ends 1 residue before the CDR3 terminus; that terminus is restored from the germline J gene. The chain has TRBV26 and TRBJ2-1; D call uncertain. Trimming left V 3 bases short and J 7 bases short, with 4 bases between. Germline CDR1 and CDR2: KGHPV and FQNQEV (reference sequence). This CDR3 has 11 amino acids. The covered CDR3 bases are TGTGCCAGCAGTCTAGAGGCTGAGCAGTTC. Translated: CASSLEAEQF. The entire CDR3 sequence reads CASSLEAEQFF.

On this clone: Genes here carry mouse names. With the read ending 1 residue before the CDR3 end, the germline J gene is used to fill in that end. This chain connects TRBV26 to TRBJ1-1, with a possible D match to TRBD1 (6 bases). CDR3 length: 14 residues. The germline CDR1 and CDR2 sequences are KGHPV and FQNQEV (reference sequence). V shed 3 bases and J shed 1 base, with 9 bases lying between them. This CDR3 reads CASSLQGINTEVFF. The sequenced CDR3 bases are TGTGCCAGCAGTCTTCAGGGGATAAACACAGAAGTCTTC.

Notes on this clone: Here the gene names and germline are mouse. The read ends 1 residue shy of where the CDR3 ends; the end is completed using the germline J gene. The chain links TRBV29 to TRBJ1-1, with D possibly matching TRBD1 (6 bases). V shed 5 bases and J shed 3 bases, with 13 bases lying between them. The CDR3 length is 14 residues. Germline CDR1 is MSHET and CDR2 is SYDVDS. The CDR3 bases that were read are TGTGCTAGCAGTCCCTCCAGGGGACACACAGAAGTCTTC. Protein: CASSPSRGHTEVF. The CDR3 in its entirety is CASSPSRGHTEVFF.

About this clone itself: Each gene name is a mouse one. CDR3 region: CASRQGVGNTLYF. CDR3 bases read: TGTGCCAGCAGGCAGGGGGTGGGAAATACGCTCTAT. The chain joins TRBV26 to TRBJ1-3; 7 bases map to TRBD1. The read gets to within 1 residue of the CDR3 end, and the germline J gene fills in the rest. V was clipped by 6 bases and J by 4 bases; unmatched bases: 3. The CDR3 runs to 13 residues. CDR1 is KGHPV and CDR2 is FQNQEV in the germline V gene (reference sequence).

By its share, this clone is large. Gene names and germline match the mouse. The read stops 1 residue short of the end of the CDR3; the missing end is completed from the germline J gene. The chain joins TRBV3 to TRBJ1-2, with D hard to call. The V gene's germline CDR1 is SNHLY and CDR2 FYNGKV (reference sequence). The V end was cut by 1 base, the J end by 0 bases, with 6 bases between. The CDR3 covers 14 residues. The CDR3 bases that were read are TGTGCCAGCAGCTTAGACAATGCAAACTCCGACTACACC. Its protein product is CASSLDNANSDYT. The entire CDR3 protein reads CASSLDNANSDYTF.

As to this clone: Gene and germline names: mouse. The read comes to an end 1 residue before the CDR3 does, leaving the germline J gene to fill in the end. The chain links TRBV3 to TRBJ1-1; weak D call: TRBD1 (6 bases). Germline CDR1 SNHLY, CDR2 FYNGKV (reference sequence). V lost 5 bases and J 0 bases, leaving 10 bases between the germline ends. The CDR3 totals 14 residues. The sequenced CDR3 bases are TGTGCCAGCAGCGCCCGACAGGCAAACACAGAAGTCTTC. Translated, it gives CASSARQANTEVF. The whole CDR3 sequence is CASSARQANTEVFF.

Remarks on this clone: Mouse names are used for the genes. With the read ending 1 residue before the CDR3 end, the germline J gene is used to fill in that end. The chain combines TRBV26 with TRBJ1-3, with D possibly matching TRBD1 (6 bases). This CDR3 has 15 residues. Germline CDR1 is KGHPV and CDR2 is FQNQEV (reference sequence). Trimming stripped 3 bases from V and 0 bases from J, with 9 bases between. The CDR3 loop reads CASSLGQISGNTLYF. The part of the CDR3 DNA that was read is TGTGCCAGCAGTCTCGGACAGATTTCTGGAAATACGCTCTAT.

As for this clone: Genes and germline come from the mouse. The read finishes 1 residue shy of the CDR3 end, and the germline J gene is used to complete it. The J gene is TRBJ2-1, the V gene TRBV26, with D uncertain. Trimming removed 1 base at V and 6 bases at J, with 7 bases between. The CDR3 is 13 amino acids. CDR1 is KGHPV and CDR2 is FQNQEV in the germline V gene (reference sequence). CDR3 region: CASSLWAAAEQFF. The covered CDR3 bases are TGTGCCAGCAGTCTGTGGGCAGCTGCTGAGCAGTTC.

On this clone itself: Gene names follow the mouse nomenclature. The sequence runs out 1 residue before the end of the CDR3; the remainder is reconstructed from the germline J gene. The chain links TRBV1 to TRBJ1-4, with 11 bases matching TRBD1. Germline V gene data show CDR1 as NSQYPW and CDR2 as LRSPGD (reference sequence). The trim removed 3 bases at V and 2 bases at J, leaving 8 bases unmatched. The CDR3 runs 18 residues. Here the CDR3 reads CTCSARTGGAASNERLFF. The part of the CDR3 DNA that was read is TGCACCTGCAGTGCGAGGACAGGGGGCGCCGCGTCCAACGAAAGATTATTT.

Concerning this clone itself: Gene names follow the mouse nomenclature. The read terminates 1 residue ahead of where the CDR3 ends, so the germline J gene completes it. The chain couples TRBV1 to TRBJ1-4, with a possible D match to TRBD1 (6 bases). The CDR3 consists of 17 residues. Germline values: CDR1 NSQYPW, CDR2 LRSPGD (reference sequence). Trimming removed 3 bases at V and 4 bases at J, with 18 bases between. CDR3 sequence: CTCSAGRGTNRNERLFF. The CDR3 bases that were read are TGCACCTGCAGTGCGGGCCGGGGGACAAACCGCAACGAAAGATTATTT.

Only one count was recorded for this clone. Each gene name is a mouse one. The read falls 1 residue short of the CDR3 end, and the missing part is taken from the germline J gene. V usage is TRBV26 and J usage is TRBJ2-5; D may be TRBD1 (6 bases). V lost 4 bases to trimming and J lost 6 bases, with 8 bases between them. CDR3 length: 12 residues. Germline V gene lookup returns CDR1 KGHPV and CDR2 FQNQEV (reference sequence). Incomplete CDR3 DNA: TGTGCCAGCAGTCCAACAGGGGACACCCAGTAC. Protein sequence: CASSPTGDTQY. The full CDR3 is CASSPTGDTQYF.

As for this clone: Gene and germline names: mouse. The observed sequence ends 1 residue before the CDR3 terminus, with the missing tail filled in from the germline J gene. J is TRBJ2-7 and V is TRBV26; possibly TRBD1 for D (6 bases). V lost 4 bases and J 7 bases, leaving 11 bases between the germline ends. CDR1 and CDR2 from the germline V gene are KGHPV and FQNQEV (reference sequence). There are 12 residues in the CDR3. CDR3 DNA (partial): TGTGCCAGCAGTCGCAACAGGGACGAACAGTAC. Its protein product is CASSRNRDEQY. The complete CDR3 reads CASSRNRDEQYF.

On this clone itself: Mouse germline and gene names are used. The CDR3 end lies 1 residue beyond the end of the read and is filled in from the germline J gene. V and J are TRBV12-1 and TRBJ2-2; 9 nucleotides match TRBD1. Trimming removed 0 bases from V and 3 bases from J; junction bases left unmatched: 1. This CDR3 spans 15 amino acids. Germline V CDR1 and CDR2: SGHSN, HYEKVE. This CDR3 reads CASSLGDRDTGQLYF. CDR3 DNA, as far as it was read: TGTGCCAGCTCTCTCGGGGACAGGGACACCGGGCAGCTCTAC.

Details on this clone: These gene names are mouse names. The observed sequence ends 1 residue before the CDR3 terminus, with the missing tail filled in from the germline J gene. The gene calls are TRBV13-3 and TRBJ1-6; TRBD1 matches 9 bases. TRBJ1-6 is annotated as an ORF whose role is uncertain. Germline V lookup: CDR1 NNHDY, CDR2 SYVADS. The CDR3 has 15 residues. Unmatched junction bases numbered 2, after V lost 2 bases and J lost 5 bases. Here the CDR3 reads CASSEGDRDNSPLYF. The part of the CDR3 DNA that was read is TGTGCCAGCAGTGAAGGGGACAGGGATAATTCGCCCCTCTAC.

For this clone: Gene names are mouse gene names. The read terminates 1 residue before the CDR3 end, so the remaining end is supplied by the germline J gene. V gene TRBV29 combines with J gene TRBJ2-1; D gene ambiguous. Germline CDR1 MSHET, CDR2 SYDVDS. This CDR3 is built from 12 residues. V was trimmed by 0 bases and J by 7 bases, leaving 4 bases between them. The chain's CDR3 is CASSLSAAEQFF. The covered CDR3 bases are TGTGCTAGCAGTTTATCCGCAGCTGAGCAGTTC.